Listed below are T cell receptor beta chains from one sample, sequenced in a study of a mutant IDH1 vaccine in newly diagnosed glioma. TCRdb keeps only in-frame clones here, not all; method: immunoSEQ multiplex PCR. The sample shows tens of thousands of clones, roughly 89% of them seen only once. Their antigens are not known. Material: PBMCs, obtained from a glioma patient whose treatment included an IDH1 peptide vaccine. The receptors derive from a woman in her forties or fifties with glioma. Each CDR3 is given with its conserved first and last residue. A D gene is named only where the DNA matches it firmly.

TRBV7-9	TRBD2	TRBJ2-5	TGTGCCAGCAGCTTAGAACCCGGGAGGGCCCAAGAGACCCAGTACTTC	CASSLEPGRAQETQYF
TRBV6-6	TRBD2	TRBJ2-7	TGTGCCAGCAGTTCACCTGGACTAGCGGGGTCCTACGAGCAGTACTTC	CASSSPGLAGSYEQYF
TRBV5-1	TRBD2	TRBJ2-7	TGCGCCAGCAGCCCATCACTAGCGGAGGCCTACGAGCAGTACTTC	CASSPSLAEAYEQYF
TRBV6-1	.	TRBJ2-2	TGTGCCAGCAGTGAACTATCCACCGGGGAGCTGTTTTTT	CASSELSTGELFF
TRBV10-1	.	TRBJ2-7	TGCGCCAGCAGTGAGCGGGGAGAGCACGAGCAGTACTTC	CASSERGEHEQYF
TRBV28	.	TRBJ2-7	TGTGCCAGCAGCCTCAGGGGGGGGCAGTACTTC	CASSLRGGQYF
TRBV6-5	.	TRBJ2-5	TGTGCCAGCAGTTACGTCTTGGGTTTAGAAGAGACCCAGTACTTC	CASSYVLGLEETQYF
TRBV7-9	TRBD1	TRBJ1-4	TGTGCCAGCAGCACCGACAGGGGGCGCACTAATGAAAAACTGTTTTTT	CASSTDRGRTNEKLFF
TRBV7-9	.	TRBJ1-2	TGTGCCAGCAGCTTAAACACGGATAAAATCAGAGGCTACACCTTC	CASSLNTDKIRGYTF
TRBV10-3	.	TRBJ2-2	TGTGCCATCAGTGAGAGGGGGATTAACACCGGGGAGCTGTTTTTT	CAISERGINTGELFF
TRBV7-8	TRBD2	TRBJ2-1	TGTGCCAGCAGAAGATTTCCGGGACTAACCTACAATGAGCAGTTCTTC	CASRRFPGLTYNEQFF
TRBV5-1	TRBD1	TRBJ2-1	TGCGCCAGCAGCTTGGTCCAGGGGGCAAGTCTGAATGAGCAGTTCTTC	CASSLVQGASLNEQFF
TRBV11-2	.	TRBJ2-5	TGTGCCAGCAGCTTAGGGCTCCCGGGTCAAGAGACCCAGTACTTC	CASSLGLPGQETQYF
TRBV15	TRBD1	TRBJ1-4	TGTGCCACCAGCCGCTGGGACAGCGAGGATGAAAAACTGTTTTTT	CATSRWDSEDEKLFF
TRBV6-6	.	TRBJ1-2	TGTGCCAGCACCGGAGAGAACTATGGCTACACCTTC	CASTGENYGYTF
TRBV29-1	TRBD1	TRBJ2-3	TGCAGCGTTGATTGGGACAGGGGCACAGATACGCAGTATTTT	CSVDWDRGTDTQYF